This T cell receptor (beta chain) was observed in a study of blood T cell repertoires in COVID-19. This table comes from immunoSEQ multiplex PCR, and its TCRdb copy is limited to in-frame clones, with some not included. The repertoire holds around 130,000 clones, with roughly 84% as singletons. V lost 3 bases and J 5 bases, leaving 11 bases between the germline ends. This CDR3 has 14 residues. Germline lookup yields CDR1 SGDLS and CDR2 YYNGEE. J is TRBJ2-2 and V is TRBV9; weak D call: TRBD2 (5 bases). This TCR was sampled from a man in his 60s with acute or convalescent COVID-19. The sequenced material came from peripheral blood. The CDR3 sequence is CASSGGGFTGELFF. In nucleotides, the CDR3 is TGTGCCAGCAGCGGCGGAGGATTTACCGGGGAGCTGTTTTTT.